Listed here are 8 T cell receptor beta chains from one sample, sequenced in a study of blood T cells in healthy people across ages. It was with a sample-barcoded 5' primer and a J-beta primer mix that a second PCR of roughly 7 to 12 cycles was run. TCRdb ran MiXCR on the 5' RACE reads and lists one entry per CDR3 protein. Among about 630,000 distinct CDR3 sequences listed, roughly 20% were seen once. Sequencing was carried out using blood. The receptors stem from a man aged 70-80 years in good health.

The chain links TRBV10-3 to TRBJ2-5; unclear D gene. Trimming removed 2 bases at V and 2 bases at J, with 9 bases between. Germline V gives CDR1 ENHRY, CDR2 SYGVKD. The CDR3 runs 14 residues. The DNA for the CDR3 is TGTGCCATCAGTGAGAGACAAGTACAAGAGACCCAGTACTTC. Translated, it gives CAISERQVQETQYF.

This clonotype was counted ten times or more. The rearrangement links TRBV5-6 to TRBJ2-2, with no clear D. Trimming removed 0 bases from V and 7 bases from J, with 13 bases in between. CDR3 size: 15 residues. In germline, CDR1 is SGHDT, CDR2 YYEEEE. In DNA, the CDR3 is TGTGCCAGCAGCTTGGATGCTATTTTGGGCGGGGAGCTGTTTTTT. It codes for CASSLDAILGGELFF.

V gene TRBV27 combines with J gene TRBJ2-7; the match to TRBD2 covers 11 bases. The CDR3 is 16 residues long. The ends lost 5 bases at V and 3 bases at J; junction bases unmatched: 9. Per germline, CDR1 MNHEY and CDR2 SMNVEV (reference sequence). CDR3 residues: CASSMGLAEAHYEQYF. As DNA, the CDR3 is TGTGCCAGCAGTATGGGACTAGCGGAAGCACACTACGAGCAGTACTTC.

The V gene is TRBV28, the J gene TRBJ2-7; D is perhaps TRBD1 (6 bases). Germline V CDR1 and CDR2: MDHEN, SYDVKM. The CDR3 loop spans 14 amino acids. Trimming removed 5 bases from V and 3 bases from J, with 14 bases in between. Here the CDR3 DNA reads TGTGCCAGCAGTGTGCCGGGACAAGTCTACGAGCAGTACTTC. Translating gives CASSVPGQVYEQYF.

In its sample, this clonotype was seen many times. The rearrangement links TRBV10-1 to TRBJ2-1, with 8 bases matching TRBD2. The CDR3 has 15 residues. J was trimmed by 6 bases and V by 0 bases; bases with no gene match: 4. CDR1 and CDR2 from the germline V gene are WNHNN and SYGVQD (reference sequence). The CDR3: CASSESAGGVNEQFF. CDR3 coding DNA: TGCGCCAGCAGTGAGTCTGCGGGAGGAGTCAATGAGCAGTTCTTC.

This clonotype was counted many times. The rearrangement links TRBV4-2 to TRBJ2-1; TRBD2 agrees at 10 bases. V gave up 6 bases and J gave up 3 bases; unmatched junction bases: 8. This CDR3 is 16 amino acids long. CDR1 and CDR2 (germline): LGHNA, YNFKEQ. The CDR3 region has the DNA TGTGCCAGCAGTCACACCACTAGCGGGGACTACAATGAGCAGTTCTTC. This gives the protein CASSHTTSGDYNEQFF.

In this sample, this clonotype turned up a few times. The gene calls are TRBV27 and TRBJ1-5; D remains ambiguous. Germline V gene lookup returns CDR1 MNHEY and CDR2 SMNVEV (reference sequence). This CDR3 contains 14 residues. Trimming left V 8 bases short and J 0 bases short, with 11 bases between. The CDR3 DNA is TGTGCCAGCCGAGTGAACCTTAGCAATCAGCCCCAGCATTTT. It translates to CASRVNLSNQPQHF.

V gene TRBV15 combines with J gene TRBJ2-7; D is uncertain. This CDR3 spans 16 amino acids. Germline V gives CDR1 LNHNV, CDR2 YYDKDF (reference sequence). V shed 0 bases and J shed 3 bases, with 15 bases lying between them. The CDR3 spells CATSRDRKWGSYEQYF. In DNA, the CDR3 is TGTGCCACCAGCAGAGATAGAAAGTGGGGAAGCTACGAGCAGTACTTC.